Below are 28 T cell receptor beta chains sequenced from a single sample in a study of CD8 T cells in Susac syndrome. Random hexamers were used to reverse transcribe about 0.5 to 1 ug of RNA. In TCRdb, the immunoSEQ multiplex PCR reads were re-called with MiXCR into one record per CDR3 protein. The table records about 120,000 distinct CDR3 sequences, about nine tenths of them present only once. Material: CD4+ T cells from PBMCs. Receptor source: a human donor in good health.

In DNA, the CDR3 is TGCAGTGCTAGACCCCCACCGGACGGGGAAGTCCAGCCCCAGCATTTT. Its translation is CSARPPPDGEVQPQHF. The chain couples TRBV20-1 to TRBJ1-5; D remains unclear. The CDR3 loop spans 16 amino acids. V was shortened by 2 bases and J by 7 bases, with 21 bases between the two germline ends. CDR1 is DFQATT, CDR2 SNEGSKA, per germline (reference sequence).

The chain recombines TRBV6-2 or TRBV6-3 with TRBJ2-2; 10 bases fit TRBD2. Per the germline V gene, CDR1 is MNHEY and CDR2 is SVGEGT. This CDR3 spans 19 amino acids. The trim removed 2 bases at V and 5 bases at J, leaving 14 bases unmatched. The CDR3 region is CASSYPPSGRRGRTGELFF. CDR3 coding DNA: TGTGCCAGCAGTTACCCCCCTAGCGGGAGACGAGGAAGGACCGGGGAGCTGTTTTTT.

V and J are TRBV5-1 and TRBJ2-7; D unclear. Trimming removed 5 bases at V and 4 bases at J, with 19 bases between. Germline CDR1 and CDR2: SGHRS and YFSETQ. CDR3 length equals 15 residues. The CDR3, as DNA: TGCGCCAGCAGTCCGGATGGAGCACCCCATTACGAGCAGTACTTC. Amino acids: CASSPDGAPHYEQYF.

The table lists this clonotype with a count of one. The chain uses TRBV11-2 and TRBJ1-5; D gene unclear. This CDR3 is 14 amino acids long. Trimming removed 5 bases from V and 4 bases from J, with 12 bases in between. Germline V gives CDR1 SGHAT, CDR2 FQNNGV. In nucleotides, the CDR3 is TGTGCCAGCAGCCCTGGGGTTGTGAATCAGCCCCAGCATTTT. This encodes CASSPGVVNQPQHF.

The J gene is TRBJ1-2, the V gene TRBV14, with TRBD1 matching over 7 bases. The junction had 13 bases not matched to a gene; V was cut back by 4 bases and J by 8 bases. The CDR3 has 15 amino acids. Germline V gives CDR1 SGHDN, CDR2 FVKESK. This chain's CDR3 is CASSRTGTAGVGYTF. The DNA of the CDR3 is TGTGCCAGCAGCCGGACCGGGACAGCGGGGGTAGGCTACACCTTC.

The genes are TRBV5-4 and TRBJ1-1; the D is unclear. V was cut by 6 bases and J by 6 bases, with 18 bases left in between. CDR1 SGHNT and CDR2 YYREEE come from the germline V gene (reference sequence). The CDR3 length is 14 residues. The CDR3 protein is CASTLGQRGAEAFF. The DNA for the CDR3 is TGTGCCAGCACCCTGGGCCAACGGGGAGCTGAAGCTTTCTTT. Based on the CDR3 plus reference TRBV5-4 and TRBJ1-1, the full variable domain is ETGVTQSPTHLIKTRGQQVTLRCSSQSGHNTVSWYQQALGQGPQFIFQYYREEENGRGNFPPRFSGLQFPNYSSELNVNALELDDSALYLCASTLGQRGAEAFFGQGTRLTVV.

The chain has TRBV20-1 and TRBJ1-2; TRBD1 matches at 7 bases. This CDR3 is 13 amino acids long. Trimming took 6 bases from V and 4 from J; bases not matched to a gene: 8. Germline V gene lookup returns CDR1 DFQATT and CDR2 SNEGSKA (reference sequence). The CDR3 protein is CSATDRAGYGYTF. The CDR3 region has the DNA TGCAGTGCCACCGACAGGGCCGGCTATGGCTACACCTTC.

This clonotype was seen only once. The genes are TRBV5-1 and TRBJ2-5; unclear D gene. The CDR3 runs 14 residues. CDR1 is SGHRS, CDR2 YFSETQ, per germline. V lost 0 bases and J 5 bases, leaving 11 bases between the germline ends. The chain's CDR3 is CASSLESTGETQYF. As DNA, the CDR3 is TGCGCCAGCAGCTTGGAGTCTACGGGTGAGACCCAGTACTTC.

V is TRBV10-1 and J is TRBJ1-4, with TRBD1 matching over 7 bases. The V gene end was trimmed by 3 bases and the J gene end by 7 bases; junction bases not matched to a gene: 5. CDR3 size: 14 residues. Germline V lookup: CDR1 WNHNN, CDR2 SYGVQD (reference sequence). The CDR3 DNA reads TGCGCCAGCAGTGACCTTACAGGGGCTGAAAAACTGTTTTTT. Translated: CASSDLTGAEKLFF.

The rearrangement joins TRBV4-2 to TRBJ1-4; D unclear. The CDR3 is 13 amino acids. CDR1 is LGHNA, CDR2 YNFKEQ, per germline. V was trimmed by 1 base and J by 6 bases, leaving 6 bases between them. DNA for the CDR3: TGTGCCAGCAGCCAAGTTCTCGATGAAAAACTGTTTTTT. Its protein is CASSQVLDEKLFF.

V gene TRBV2 combines with J gene TRBJ2-1; 10 bases agree with TRBD2. The V segment lost 6 bases and the J segment 1 base; nucleotides outside the gene matches: 6. CDR3 length: 16 residues. CDR1 and CDR2 (germline): SNHLY, FYNNEI. The CDR3 DNA follows: TGTGCCAGCAGAAGACTAGCGGGCGTTTCCTACAATGAGCAGTTCTTC. Protein product: CASRRLAGVSYNEQFF.

V usage is TRBV12-3 or TRBV12-4 and J usage is TRBJ1-3; D is perhaps TRBD1 (6 bases). The length of the CDR3 is 15 residues. Trimming removed 4 bases from V and 6 bases from J, with 16 bases in between. In DNA form, the CDR3 reads TGTGCCAGCAGTTCACAGGGTAGCGCTGAAAACACCATATATTTT. This sequence encodes CASSSQGSAENTIYF.

The chain combines TRBV27 with TRBJ1-1, with 8 nucleotides matching TRBD1. The junction had 6 bases not matched to a gene; V was cut back by 5 bases and J by 4 bases. CDR3 size: 14 residues. Germline lookup yields CDR1 MNHEY and CDR2 SMNVEV (reference sequence). CDR3: CASSHTGGGTEAFF. For the CDR3, the DNA is TGTGCCAGCAGTCACACAGGGGGTGGCACTGAAGCTTTCTTT.

J is TRBJ1-2 and V is TRBV5-4, with D possibly matching TRBD1 (5 bases). Germline V lookup: CDR1 SGHNT, CDR2 YYREEE (reference sequence). The CDR3 is 13 amino acids. V dropped 1 base and J dropped 6 bases, with 10 bases sitting between them. This CDR3 is CASSLHTGNGYTF. The CDR3, as DNA: TGTGCCAGCAGCTTGCATACAGGAAATGGCTACACCTTC. Drawing the rest from reference TRBV5-4 and TRBJ1-2, the complete variable domain is ETGVTQSPTHLIKTRGQQVTLRCSSQSGHNTVSWYQQALGQGPQFIFQYYREEENGRGNFPPRFSGLQFPNYSSELNVNALELDDSALYLCASSLHTGNGYTFGSGTRLTVV.

This chain uses TRBV14 with TRBJ2-3, with 7 bases lining up with TRBD1. With V trimmed by 7 bases and J by 5 bases, 3 bases remained unmatched. This CDR3 region has 12 residues. CDR1 is SGHDN, CDR2 FVKESK, per germline. CDR3 sequence reads: CASTHRGDTQYF. Written as DNA, the CDR3 is TGTGCCAGCACACACAGGGGAGATACGCAGTATTTT.

This chain links TRBV5-1 with TRBJ1-5; D is unclear. The CDR3 contains 13 residues. The V and J ends lost 0 bases and 3 bases respectively, with 4 bases between them. Germline V gene lookup returns CDR1 SGHRS and CDR2 YFSETQ. CDR3 nucleotide sequence: TGCGCCAGCAGCTTGGAGGTCAATCAGCCCCAGCATTTT. Residues: CASSLEVNQPQHF.

J is TRBJ1-3 and V is TRBV20-1; the D is unclear. Looked up from germline, CDR1 is DFQATT and CDR2 is SNEGSKA (reference sequence). V gave up 1 base and J gave up 11 bases, with 21 bases separating them. The length of the CDR3 is 15 residues. The CDR3 bases are TGCAGTGCTAGAGGGGTTCGGACGTTCCATGATTCCATATATTTT. Amino acid sequence: CSARGVRTFHDSIYF.

This chain connects TRBV5-6 to TRBJ2-3; TRBD1 agrees at 11 bases. Germline V gene lookup returns CDR1 SGHDT and CDR2 YYEEEE. The CDR3 runs 16 residues. V shed 4 bases, J shed 2 bases, and the junction held 6 bases outside the gene matches. The CDR3 nucleotides are TGTGCCAGCAGCCCGTTAGGACAGGGGGCCACAGATACGCAGTATTTT. Amino acid sequence: CASSPLGQGATDTQYF. Filled out from reference TRBV5-6 and TRBJ2-3, the complete variable domain reads DAGVTQSPTHLIKTRGQQVTLRCSPKSGHDTVSWYQQALGQGPQFIFQYYEEEERQRGNFPDRFSGHQFPNYSSELNVNALLLGDSALYLCASSPLGQGATDTQYFGPGTRLTVL.

The chain carries TRBV20-1 and TRBJ1-5; unclear D gene. V was pared by 2 bases and J by 0 bases, with 8 bases between. This CDR3 spans 14 amino acids. Germline CDR1 is DFQATT and CDR2 is SNEGSKA (reference sequence). The CDR3 is CSARIGGSNQPQHF. CDR3 nucleotide sequence: TGCAGTGCTAGAATTGGCGGTAGCAATCAGCCCCAGCATTTT.

This rearrangement joins TRBV19 to TRBJ1-1; D might be TRBD1 (6 bases). Per the germline V gene, CDR1 is LNHDA and CDR2 is SQIVND (reference sequence). Trimming shortened V by 3 bases and J by 6 bases, and 14 bases separated the two germline ends. The length of the CDR3 is 14 residues. The CDR3 DNA follows: TGTGCCAGTAGTATTGGAGGGGGGCGGCCTGAAGCTTTCTTT. This encodes CASSIGGGRPEAFF.

The CDR3 coding sequence is TGTGCCAGCAGCAACGGGGGGCTTCTAGCCAAAAACATTCAGTACTTC. This translates into CASSNGGLLAKNIQYF. The chain recombines TRBV25-1 with TRBJ2-4; D may be TRBD2 (7 bases). V lost 6 bases and J lost 0, with 15 bases in between. The CDR3 has 16 residues. Germline V gives CDR1 MGHDK, CDR2 SYGVNS.

The chain has TRBV5-4 and TRBJ2-3; the D is unclear. CDR3 length: 13 residues. V shed 4 bases and J shed 2 bases, with 8 bases lying between them. Germline loops: CDR1 SGHNT, CDR2 YYREEE (reference sequence). Here the CDR3 DNA reads TGTGCCAGCAGCCCCCCGCTCACAGATACGCAGTATTTT. Its protein product is CASSPPLTDTQYF.

The chain combines TRBV14 with TRBJ2-5; D gene uncertain. Trimming removed 3 bases at V and 4 bases at J, with 3 bases between. The V gene's germline CDR1 is SGHDN and CDR2 FVKESK. This CDR3 has 11 amino acids. This chain's CDR3 is CASSHTETQYF. The CDR3 nucleotides read TGTGCCAGCAGCCATACAGAGACCCAGTACTTC.

The chain recombines TRBV7-8 with TRBJ2-3, with 13 bases that match TRBD2. CDR1 and CDR2 from the germline V gene are SGHVS and FQNEAQ. Unmatched junction bases numbered 2, after V lost 3 bases and J lost 2 bases. The CDR3 is made up of 16 amino acids. The CDR3, as DNA: TGTGCCAGCAGCTTTGGGACTAGCGGGGTCACAGATACGCAGTATTTT. Protein product: CASSFGTSGVTDTQYF.

The chain carries TRBV20-1 and TRBJ1-1; no clear D gene. CDR3 length equals 15 residues. The V and J ends lost 3 bases and 1 base respectively, with 15 bases between them. CDR1 is DFQATT and CDR2 is SNEGSKA in the germline V gene (reference sequence). Here the CDR3 reads CSARVGGQPNTEAFF. The CDR3 DNA is TGCAGTGCTAGGGTTGGTGGCCAGCCGAACACTGAAGCTTTCTTT.

This chain links TRBV7-2 with TRBJ2-1; TRBD2 might be the D (5 bases). The CDR3 covers 16 residues. The germline V gene has CDR1 SGHTA and CDR2 FQGNSA. Trimming left V 5 bases short and J 2 bases short, with 16 bases between. CDR3 protein: CASSLLGARAYNEQFF. CDR3 DNA: TGTGCCAGCAGCCTCCTAGGCGCGAGGGCCTACAATGAGCAGTTCTTC.

V gene TRBV7-9 combines with J gene TRBJ1-4; D may be TRBD1 (5 bases). Germline CDR1 reads SEHNR; CDR2 reads FQNEAQ (reference sequence). CDR3 length: 15 amino acids. The V end lost 8 bases, the J end lost 3 bases, and 16 bases lay between the germline ends. Written as DNA, the CDR3 is TGTGCCAGCTCGGGAACAGGCTCGGCTAATGAAAAACTGTTTTTT. Translated: CASSGTGSANEKLFF.

This rearrangement joins TRBV6-1 to TRBJ2-1, with TRBD1 identical over 10 bases. Trimming took 3 bases from V and 7 from J; bases not matched to a gene: 6. This CDR3 comprises 15 residues. Germline V gene data show CDR1 as MNHNS and CDR2 as SASEGT. The CDR3 here is CASSEPGQGLNEQFF. CDR3 DNA sequence: TGTGCCAGCAGTGAGCCGGGACAGGGGTTGAATGAGCAGTTCTTC.